The present T cell receptor beta chain was sequenced within a study of CD8+CD57+ T cells in acquired aplastic anemia. Study as a whole: Sorting CD4+ and CD8+ cells gave DNA averaging approximately 3 ug.

Germline lookup yields CDR1 SGHTA and CDR2 FQGNSA. The V gene end was trimmed by 4 bases and the J gene end by 6 bases; junction bases not matched to a gene: 7. The CDR3 totals 16 residues. Study-wide results and limits: Patients and controls had in common twenty-nine CD8+ CDR3 sequences.

Worth noting for this clonotype: Its antigen is not known.

Profiles of TCR beta VDJ and CDR3 were generated from a genomic DNA template. TCRdb re-analysed the reads in MiXCR, keeping a single row per CDR3 protein. The data contain about 190,000 distinct CDR3 sequences, 55% to 70% of them singletons. J is TRBJ2-1 and V is TRBV7-2; 12 positions match TRBD1. This clonotype was obtained from a human donor with severe aplastic anemia or a healthy control (not recorded which). Sequenced input: sorted CD4+, CD8+, or CD8+CD57+ T cells (not recorded which) from PBMCs. The CDR3, as DNA: TGTGCCAGCAGCTCACCGGGACAGGGGGCATTCAATGAGCAGTTCTTC. This sequence encodes CASSSPGQGAFNEQFF.